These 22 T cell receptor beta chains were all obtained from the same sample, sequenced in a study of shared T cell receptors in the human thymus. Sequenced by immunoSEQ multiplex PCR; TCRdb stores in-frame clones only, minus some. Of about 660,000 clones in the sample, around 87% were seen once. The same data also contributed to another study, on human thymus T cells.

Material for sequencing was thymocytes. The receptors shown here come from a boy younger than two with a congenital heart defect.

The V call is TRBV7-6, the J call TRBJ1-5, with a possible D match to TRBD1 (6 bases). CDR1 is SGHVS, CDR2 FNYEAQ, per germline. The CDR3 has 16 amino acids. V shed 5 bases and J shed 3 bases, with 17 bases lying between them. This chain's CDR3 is CASSPVGGADNQPQHF. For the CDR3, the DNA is TGTGCCAGCAGCCCCGTCGGGGGGGCAGACAATCAGCCCCAGCATTTT.

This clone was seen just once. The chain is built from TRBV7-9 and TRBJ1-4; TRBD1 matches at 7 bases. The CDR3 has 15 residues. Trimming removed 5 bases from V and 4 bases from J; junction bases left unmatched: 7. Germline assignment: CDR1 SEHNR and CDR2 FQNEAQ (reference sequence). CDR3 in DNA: TGTGCCAGCAGCCTGAGACAGGGCCTTAATGAAAAACTGTTTTTT. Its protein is CASSLRQGLNEKLFF.

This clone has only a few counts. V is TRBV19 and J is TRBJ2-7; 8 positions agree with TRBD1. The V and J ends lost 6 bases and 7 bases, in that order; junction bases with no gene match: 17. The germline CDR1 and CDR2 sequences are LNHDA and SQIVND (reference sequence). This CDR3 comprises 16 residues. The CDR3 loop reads CASRPTGAGHPGEQYF. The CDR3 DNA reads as TGTGCCAGTAGGCCGACAGGGGCCGGGCATCCGGGGGAGCAGTACTTC.

In nucleotides, the CDR3 is TGTGCCAGCAGTTCCCCTGGGGGGGGCCCGTACAATGAGCAGTTCTTC. Translation: CASSSPGGGPYNEQFF. The J gene is TRBJ2-1, the V gene TRBV2; possible D gene TRBD2, 7 bases. V gave up 5 bases and J gave up 4 bases, with 18 bases separating them. This CDR3 comprises 16 residues. The germline gives CDR1 SNHLY, CDR2 FYNNEI. The variable domain in full, completed from reference TRBV2 and TRBJ2-1, reads EPEVTQTPSHQVTQMGQEVILRCVPISNHLYFYWYRQILGQKVEFLVSFYNNEISEKSEIFDDQFSVERPDGSNFTLKIRSTKLEDSAMYFCASSSPGGGPYNEQFFGPGTRLTVL.

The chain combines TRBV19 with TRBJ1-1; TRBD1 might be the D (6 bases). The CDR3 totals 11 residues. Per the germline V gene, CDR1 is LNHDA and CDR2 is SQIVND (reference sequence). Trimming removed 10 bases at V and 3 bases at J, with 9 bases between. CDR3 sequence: CAIQGDTEAFF. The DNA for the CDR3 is TGTGCCATACAGGGTGACACTGAAGCTTTCTTT. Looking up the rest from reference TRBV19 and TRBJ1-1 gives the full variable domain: DGGITQSPKYLFRKEGQNVTLSCEQNLNHDAMYWYRQDPGQGLRLIYYSQIVNDFQKGDIAEGYSVSREKKESFPLTVTSAQKNPTAFYLCAIQGDTEAFFGQGTRLTVV.

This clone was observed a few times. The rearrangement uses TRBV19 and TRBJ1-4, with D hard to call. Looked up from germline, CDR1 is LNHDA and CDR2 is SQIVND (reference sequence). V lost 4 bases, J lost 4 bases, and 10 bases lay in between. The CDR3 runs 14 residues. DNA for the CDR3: TGTGCCAGTAGTACCCGGGGTAGTAATGAAAAACTGTTTTTT. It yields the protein CASSTRGSNEKLFF.

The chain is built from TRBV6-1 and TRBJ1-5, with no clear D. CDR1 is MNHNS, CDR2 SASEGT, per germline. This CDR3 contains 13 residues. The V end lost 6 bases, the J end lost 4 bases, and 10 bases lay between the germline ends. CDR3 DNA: TGTGCCAGCAGCCGGGAGAAGAATCAGCCCCAGCATTTT. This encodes CASSREKNQPQHF.

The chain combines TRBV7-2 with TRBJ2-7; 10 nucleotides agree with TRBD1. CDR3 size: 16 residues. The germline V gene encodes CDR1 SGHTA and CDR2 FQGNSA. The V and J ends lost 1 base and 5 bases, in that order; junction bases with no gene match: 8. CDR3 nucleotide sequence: TGTGCCAGCAGCTTAGATAAGGGGACAGGGGTCCACGAGCAGTACTTC. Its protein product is CASSLDKGTGVHEQYF.

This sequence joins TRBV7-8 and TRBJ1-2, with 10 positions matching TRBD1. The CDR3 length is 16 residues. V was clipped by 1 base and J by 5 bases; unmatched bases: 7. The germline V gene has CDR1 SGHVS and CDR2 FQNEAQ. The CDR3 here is CASSLGPGQGNYGYTF. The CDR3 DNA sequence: TGTGCCAGCAGCTTAGGTCCGGGACAGGGGAATTATGGCTACACCTTC. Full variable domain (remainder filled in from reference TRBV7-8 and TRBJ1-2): GAGVSQSPRYKVAKRGQDVALRCDPISGHVSLFWYQQALGQGPEFLTYFQNEAQLDKSGLPSDRFFAERPEGSVSTLKIQRTQQEDSAVYLCASSLGPGQGNYGYTFGSGTRLTVV.

The CDR3 DNA reads TGTGCCAGCAGTGAAGCGGGGGGGACCGTGGACGAGCAGTACTTC. Its translation: CASSEAGGTVDEQYF. The J gene is TRBJ2-7, the V gene TRBV6-1; 7 nucleotides agree with TRBD2. Per germline, CDR1 MNHNS and CDR2 SASEGT. The V segment lost 0 bases and the J segment 5 bases; nucleotides outside the gene matches: 7. The length of the CDR3 is 15 residues.

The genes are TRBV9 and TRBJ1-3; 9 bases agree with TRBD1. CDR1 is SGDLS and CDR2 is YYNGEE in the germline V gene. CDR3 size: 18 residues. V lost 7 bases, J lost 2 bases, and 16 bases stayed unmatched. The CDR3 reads CASARGQGMGRAGNTIYF. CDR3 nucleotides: TGTGCCAGCGCACGGGGACAGGGAATGGGACGAGCTGGAAACACCATATATTTT. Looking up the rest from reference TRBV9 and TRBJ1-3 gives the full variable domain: DSGVTQTPKHLITATGQRVTLRCSPRSGDLSVYWYQQSLDQGLQFLIQYYNGEERAKGNILERFSAQQFPDLHSELNLSSLELGDSALYFCASARGQGMGRAGNTIYFGEGSWLTVV.

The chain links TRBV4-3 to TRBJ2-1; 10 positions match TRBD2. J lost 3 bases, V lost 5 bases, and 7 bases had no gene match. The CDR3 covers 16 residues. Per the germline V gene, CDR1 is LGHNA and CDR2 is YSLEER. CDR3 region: CASSKVAGGIYNEQFF. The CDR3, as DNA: TGCGCCAGCAGCAAAGTAGCGGGAGGAATCTACAATGAGCAGTTCTTC.

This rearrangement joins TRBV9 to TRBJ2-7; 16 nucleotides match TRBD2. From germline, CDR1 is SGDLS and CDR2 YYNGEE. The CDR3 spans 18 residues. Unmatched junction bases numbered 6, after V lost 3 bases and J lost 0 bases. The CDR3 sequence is CASSEGLAGGPSSYEQYF. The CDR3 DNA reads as TGTGCCAGCAGCGAGGGACTAGCGGGAGGGCCAAGCTCCTACGAGCAGTACTTC.

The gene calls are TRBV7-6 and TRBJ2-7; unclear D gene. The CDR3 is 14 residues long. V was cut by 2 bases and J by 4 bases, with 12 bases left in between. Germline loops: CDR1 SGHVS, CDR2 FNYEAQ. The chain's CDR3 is CASSLSAEPYEQYF. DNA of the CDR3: TGTGCCAGCAGCTTATCGGCGGAACCTTACGAGCAGTACTTC.

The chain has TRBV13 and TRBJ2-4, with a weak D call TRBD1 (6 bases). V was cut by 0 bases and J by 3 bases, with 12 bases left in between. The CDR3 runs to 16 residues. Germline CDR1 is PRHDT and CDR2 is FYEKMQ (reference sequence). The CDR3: CASSLGTGGVKNIQYF. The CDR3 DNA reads TGTGCCAGCAGCTTAGGGACAGGCGGTGTCAAAAACATTCAGTACTTC.

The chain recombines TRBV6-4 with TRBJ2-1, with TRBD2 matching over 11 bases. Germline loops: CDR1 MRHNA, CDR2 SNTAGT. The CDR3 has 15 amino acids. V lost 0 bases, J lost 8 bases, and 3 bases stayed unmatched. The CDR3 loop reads CASSDSSGGAYEQFF. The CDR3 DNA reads TGTGCCAGCAGTGACTCTAGCGGGGGGGCATATGAGCAGTTCTTC.

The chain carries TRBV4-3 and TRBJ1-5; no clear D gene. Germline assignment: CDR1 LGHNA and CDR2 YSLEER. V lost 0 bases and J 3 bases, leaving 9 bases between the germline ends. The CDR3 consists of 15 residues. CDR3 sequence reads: CASSQEYADNQPQHF. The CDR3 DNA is TGCGCCAGCAGCCAAGAGTACGCGGACAATCAGCCCCAGCATTTT.

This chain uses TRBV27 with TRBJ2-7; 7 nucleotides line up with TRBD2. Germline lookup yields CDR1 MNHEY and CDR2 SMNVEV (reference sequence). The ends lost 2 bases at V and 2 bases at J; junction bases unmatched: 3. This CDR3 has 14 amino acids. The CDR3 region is CASSLAGEPYEQYF. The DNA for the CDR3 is TGTGCCAGCAGTTTAGCGGGAGAGCCCTACGAGCAGTACTTC.

CDR3 in DNA: TGTGCCTGGAGGCCGGGAGGAGAACCCTACGAGCAGTACTTC. It codes for CAWRPGGEPYEQYF. V usage is TRBV30 and J usage is TRBJ2-7, with 7 bases identical to TRBD2. The germline gives CDR1 GTSNPN, CDR2 SVGIG (reference sequence). This CDR3 spans 14 amino acids. V shed 3 bases and J 2 bases; nucleotides not matched to a gene: 7.

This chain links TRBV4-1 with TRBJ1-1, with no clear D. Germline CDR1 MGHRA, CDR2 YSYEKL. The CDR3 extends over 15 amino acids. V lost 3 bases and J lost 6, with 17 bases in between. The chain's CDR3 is CASSQEPGSASEAFF. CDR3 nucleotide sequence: TGCGCCAGCAGCCAGGAGCCCGGGAGCGCCTCTGAAGCTTTCTTT.

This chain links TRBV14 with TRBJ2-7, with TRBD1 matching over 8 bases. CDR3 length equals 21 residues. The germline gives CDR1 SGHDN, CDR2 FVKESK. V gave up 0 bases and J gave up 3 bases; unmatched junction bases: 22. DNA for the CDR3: TGTGCCAGCAGCCAAGATGGGGACTTGGACAGGGATGGCCGCGCGGGCTACGAGCAGTACTTC. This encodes CASSQDGDLDRDGRAGYEQYF.

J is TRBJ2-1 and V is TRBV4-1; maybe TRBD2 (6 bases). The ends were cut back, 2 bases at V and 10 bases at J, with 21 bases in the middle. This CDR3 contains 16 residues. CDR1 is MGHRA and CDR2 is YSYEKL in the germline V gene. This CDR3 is CASSQRGSPGEGEQFF. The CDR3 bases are TGCGCCAGCAGCCAACGGGGGTCCCCCGGAGAGGGGGAGCAGTTCTTC.